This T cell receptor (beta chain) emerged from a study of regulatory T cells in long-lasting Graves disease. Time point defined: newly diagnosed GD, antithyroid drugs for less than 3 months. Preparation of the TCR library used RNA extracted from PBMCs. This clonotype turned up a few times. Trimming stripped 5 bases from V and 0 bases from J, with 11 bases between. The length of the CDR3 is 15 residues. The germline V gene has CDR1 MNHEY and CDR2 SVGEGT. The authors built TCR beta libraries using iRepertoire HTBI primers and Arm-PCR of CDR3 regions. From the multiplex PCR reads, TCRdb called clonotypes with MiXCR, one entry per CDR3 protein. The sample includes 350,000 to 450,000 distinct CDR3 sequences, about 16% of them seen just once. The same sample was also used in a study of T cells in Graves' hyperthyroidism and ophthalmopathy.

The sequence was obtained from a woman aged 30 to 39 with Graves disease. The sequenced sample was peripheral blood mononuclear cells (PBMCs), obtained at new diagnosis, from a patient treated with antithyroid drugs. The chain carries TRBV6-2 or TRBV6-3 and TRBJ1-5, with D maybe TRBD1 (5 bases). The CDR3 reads CASSDGAYSNQPQHF. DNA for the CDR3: TGTGCCAGCAGTGACGGGGCCTATAGCAATCAGCCCCAGCATTTT.